The 4 T cell receptor beta chains reported below all come from one sample, sequenced in a study of T cell clonality in common variable immunodeficiency. Method: immunoSEQ multiplex PCR; TCRdb's copy keeps in-frame clones and lacks some. This sample has about 32,000 clones, each found more than once. The sequencing input was peripheral blood mononuclear cells. Receptors originate from a person aged 18-70 years in good health.

By share, this clone ranks as medium-sized. The read finishes 3 residues shy of the CDR3 end, and the germline J gene is used to complete it. This chain links TRBV13 with TRBJ2-5; D might be TRBD2 (5 bases). There are 16 residues in the CDR3. Germline V gene data show CDR1 as PRHDT and CDR2 as FYEKMQ (reference sequence). The V end lost 5 bases, the J end lost 0 bases, and 16 bases lay between the germline ends. The CDR3 DNA, read in part, is TGTGCCAGCAGCCCCAGAAGCGGAGTGAACCAAGAGACC. This codes for CASSPRSGVNQET. The full CDR3 reads CASSPRSGVNQETQYF.

The sample holds many counts of this clone. The read is 3 residues too short to cover the CDR3 end, so that end is filled in from the germline J gene. This chain links TRBV5-1 with TRBJ2-1; a possible D gene is TRBD1 (5 bases). CDR1 is SGHRS, CDR2 YFSETQ, per germline. Trimming stripped 5 bases from V and 7 bases from J, with 10 bases between. CDR3 length: 12 amino acids. The CDR3 sequence is CASSSRANEQFF. CDR3 DNA, as far as it was read: TGCGCCAGCAGTTCCAGGGCTAATGAG.

This clone was picked up many times. Read data end 3 residues before the CDR3 end; the end is taken from the germline J gene. V and J are TRBV19 and TRBJ2-3; the match to TRBD2 covers 7 bases. Losses at the gene ends were 6 bases for V and 4 bases for J; bases not matched to a gene: 10. The CDR3 consists of 15 residues. Germline V gene data show CDR1 as LNHDA and CDR2 as SQIVND (reference sequence). The sequenced part of the CDR3 DNA is TGTGCCAGTAGAATGGCCGGGACTAAGGCAGATACG. Protein product: CASRMAGTKADT. In full, the CDR3 is CASRMAGTKADTQYF.

This clone appeared many times. The DNA read from the CDR3 is TGTGCCAGCAGTCGCGCCCCAGGCGTCCAAGAGACC. Translated, it gives CASSRAPGVQET. The CDR3, in full, reads CASSRAPGVQETQYF. This chain uses TRBV11-2 with TRBJ2-5, with unresolved D. Read coverage stops 3 residues before the CDR3 terminus; the germline J gene supplies the remainder. The germline CDR1 and CDR2 sequences are SGHAT and FQNNGV. CDR3 length: 15 amino acids. With 6 bases removed from V and 1 base from J, the gap between germline ends came to 15 bases.